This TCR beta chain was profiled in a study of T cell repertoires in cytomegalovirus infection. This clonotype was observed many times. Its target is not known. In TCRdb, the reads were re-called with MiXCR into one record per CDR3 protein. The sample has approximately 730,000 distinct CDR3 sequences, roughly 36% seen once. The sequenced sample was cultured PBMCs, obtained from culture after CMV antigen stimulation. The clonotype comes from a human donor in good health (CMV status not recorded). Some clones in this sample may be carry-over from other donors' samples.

CDR3 loop: CASSLGGVEKLFF. The CDR3 coding sequence is TGTGCCAGCAGCTTGGGGGGAGTTGAAAAACTGTTTTTT. This chain joins TRBV7-2 and TRBJ1-4; D is perhaps TRBD1 (5 bases). Germline V CDR1 and CDR2: SGHTA, FQGNSA. This CDR3 contains 13 residues. V shed 3 bases and J shed 7 bases, with 9 bases lying between them.